This T cell receptor beta chain is from a study of T cell changes during pregnancy in multiple sclerosis. This clone was picked up one time. The junction had 12 bases not matched to a gene; V was cut back by 1 base and J by 7 bases. Germline CDR1 reads SGHRS; CDR2 reads YFSETQ. The CDR3 is 17 residues long. Generated by immunoSEQ multiplex PCR, the TCRdb table keeps only in-frame clones and is missing some. The repertoire has 20,000 to 25,000 clones, around 85% of them found once; the top ten carry 15% to 17%. This TCR came from a female donor in good health, enrolled as a control in a pregnancy study. The chain uses TRBV5-1 and TRBJ1-4; TRBD1 agrees at 8 bases. The specimen was CD8+ T cells from peripheral blood mononuclear cells, collected in the first trimester of pregnancy. CDR3 in amino acids: CASSLNLPGGAREKLFF. As DNA, the CDR3 is TGCGCCAGCAGCTTGAACTTGCCAGGGGGCGCACGTGAAAAACTGTTTTTT.